This T cell receptor beta chain emerged from a study of control samples from healthy donors and cancer patients. The table lists this clone with many counts. Germline assignment: CDR1 DFQATT and CDR2 SNEGSKA (reference sequence). The germline V and J ends were trimmed by 3 bases and 3 bases, with 12 bases remaining between them. The CDR3 consists of 14 residues. Produced via immunoSEQ multiplex PCR; TCRdb's table is partial and in-frame only. Seen here are about 110,000 clones, 82% observed once, and the top ten hold under 8.5%. This sequence joins TRBV20-1 and TRBJ2-4; D possibly corresponds to TRBD1 (5 bases). This receptor was obtained from a young man in good health. The sequenced sample was blood. CDR3 DNA sequence: TGCAGTGCTAGTGAAGGGGCCCGCAAAAACATTCAGTACTTC. The encoded protein is CSASEGARKNIQYF.